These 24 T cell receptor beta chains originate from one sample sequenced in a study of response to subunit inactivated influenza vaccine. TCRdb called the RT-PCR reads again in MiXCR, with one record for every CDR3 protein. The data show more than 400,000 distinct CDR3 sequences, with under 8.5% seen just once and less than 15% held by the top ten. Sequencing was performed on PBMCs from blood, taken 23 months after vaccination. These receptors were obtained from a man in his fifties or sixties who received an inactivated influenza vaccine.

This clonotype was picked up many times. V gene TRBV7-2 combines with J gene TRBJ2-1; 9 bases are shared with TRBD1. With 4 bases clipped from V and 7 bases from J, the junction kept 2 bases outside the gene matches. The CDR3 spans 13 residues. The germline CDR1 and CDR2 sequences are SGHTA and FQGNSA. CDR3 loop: CASSYGTGNEQFF. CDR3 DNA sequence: TGTGCCAGCAGCTACGGGACAGGGAATGAGCAGTTCTTC.

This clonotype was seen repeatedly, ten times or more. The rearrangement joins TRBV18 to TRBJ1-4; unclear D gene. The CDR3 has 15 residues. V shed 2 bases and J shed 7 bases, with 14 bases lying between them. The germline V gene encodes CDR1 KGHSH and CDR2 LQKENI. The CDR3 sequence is CASSPEGLGREKLFF. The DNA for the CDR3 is TGTGCCAGCTCACCAGAAGGGTTGGGCCGTGAAAAACTGTTTTTT.

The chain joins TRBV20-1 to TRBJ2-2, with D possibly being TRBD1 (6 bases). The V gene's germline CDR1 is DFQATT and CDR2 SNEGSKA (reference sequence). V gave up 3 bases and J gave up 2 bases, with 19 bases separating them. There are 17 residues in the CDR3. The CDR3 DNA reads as TGCAGTGCTAGCCCCATAGGGGGTGTAGGAAACACCGGGGAGCTGTTTTTT. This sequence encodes CSASPIGGVGNTGELFF.

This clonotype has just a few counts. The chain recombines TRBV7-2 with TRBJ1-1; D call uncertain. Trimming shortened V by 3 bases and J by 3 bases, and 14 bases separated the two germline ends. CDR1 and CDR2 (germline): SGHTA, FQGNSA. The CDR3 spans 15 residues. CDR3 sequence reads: CASSLPWVKDTEAFF. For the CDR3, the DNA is TGTGCCAGCAGCTTGCCCTGGGTTAAGGACACTGAAGCTTTCTTT. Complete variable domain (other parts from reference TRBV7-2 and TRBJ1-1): GAGVSQSPSNKVTEKGKDVELRCDPISGHTALYWYRQSLGQGLEFLIYFQGNSAPDKSGLPSDRFSAERTGGSVSTLTIQRTQQEDSAVYLCASSLPWVKDTEAFFGQGTRLTVV.

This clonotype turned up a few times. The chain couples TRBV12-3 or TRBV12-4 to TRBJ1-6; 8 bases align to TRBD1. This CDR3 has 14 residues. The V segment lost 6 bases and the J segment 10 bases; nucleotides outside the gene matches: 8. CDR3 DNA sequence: TGTGCCAGCAGCGCACAGGGGGAAGTATCACCCCTCCACTTT. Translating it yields CASSAQGEVSPLHF.

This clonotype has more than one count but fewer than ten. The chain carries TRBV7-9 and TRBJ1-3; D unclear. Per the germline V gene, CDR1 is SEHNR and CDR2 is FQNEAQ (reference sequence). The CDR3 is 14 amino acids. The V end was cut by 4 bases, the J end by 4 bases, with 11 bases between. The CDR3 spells CASSSTSGGNTIYF. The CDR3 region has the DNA TGTGCCAGCAGCTCTACTTCGGGCGGAAACACCATATATTTT.

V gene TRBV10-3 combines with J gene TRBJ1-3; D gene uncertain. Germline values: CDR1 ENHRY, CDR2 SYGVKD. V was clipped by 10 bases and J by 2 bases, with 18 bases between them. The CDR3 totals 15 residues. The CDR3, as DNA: TGTGCCACCAAGGCCGACACCTCCGCTGGAAACACCATATATTTT. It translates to CATKADTSAGNTIYF.

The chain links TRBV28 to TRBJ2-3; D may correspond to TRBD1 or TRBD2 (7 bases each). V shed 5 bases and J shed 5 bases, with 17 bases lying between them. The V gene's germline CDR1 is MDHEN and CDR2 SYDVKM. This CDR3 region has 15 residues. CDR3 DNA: TGTGCCAGCAGTCACAGGGGAGGGAGAGGAGATACGCAGTATTTT. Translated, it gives CASSHRGGRGDTQYF.

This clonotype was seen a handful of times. CDR3 nucleotide sequence: TGTGCCAGCTCACCGCCGGCTAGCACAGATACGCAGTATTTT. Amino acids: CASSPPASTDTQYF. The chain links TRBV18 to TRBJ2-3; no clear D. Germline assignment: CDR1 KGHSH and CDR2 LQKENI. The CDR3 has 14 residues. V lost 3 bases and J lost 0, with 7 bases in between.

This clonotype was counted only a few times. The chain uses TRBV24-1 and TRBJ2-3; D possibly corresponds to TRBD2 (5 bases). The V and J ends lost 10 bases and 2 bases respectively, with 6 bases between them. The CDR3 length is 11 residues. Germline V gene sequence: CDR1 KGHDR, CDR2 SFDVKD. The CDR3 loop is CATEDTDTQYF. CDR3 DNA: TGTGCCACGGAGGACACAGATACGCAGTATTTT.

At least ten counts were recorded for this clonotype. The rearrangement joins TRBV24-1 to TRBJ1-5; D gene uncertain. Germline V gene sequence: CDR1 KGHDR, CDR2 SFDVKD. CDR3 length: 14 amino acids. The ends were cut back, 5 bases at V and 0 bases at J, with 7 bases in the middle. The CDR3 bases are TGTGCCACCAGTGTAGGCGCTAGCAATCAGCCCCAGCATTTT. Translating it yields CATSVGASNQPQHF.

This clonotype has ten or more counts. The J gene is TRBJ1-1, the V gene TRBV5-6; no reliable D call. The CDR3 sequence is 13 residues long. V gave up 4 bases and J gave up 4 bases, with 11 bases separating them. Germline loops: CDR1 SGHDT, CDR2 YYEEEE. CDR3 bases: TGTGCCAGCAGCCCGGGGTCAGGCACTGAAGCTTTCTTT. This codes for CASSPGSGTEAFF.

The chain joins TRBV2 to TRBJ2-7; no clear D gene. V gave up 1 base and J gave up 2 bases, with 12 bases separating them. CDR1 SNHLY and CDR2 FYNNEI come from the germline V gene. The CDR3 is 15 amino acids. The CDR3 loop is CASSEGVLSPYEQYF. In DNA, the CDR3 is TGTGCCAGCAGTGAAGGTGTGCTTTCCCCCTACGAGCAGTACTTC.

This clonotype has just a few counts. The CDR3 is CASSYGGRNSPLHF. The CDR3 bases are TGTGCCAGCAGTTATGGAGGCAGAAATTCACCCCTCCACTTT. The V gene is TRBV27, the J gene TRBJ1-6; D is unclear. Germline CDR1 and CDR2: MNHEY and SMNVEV (reference sequence). The CDR3 contains 14 residues. Trimming took off 4 bases at V and 7 bases at J, with 11 bases between the two ends.

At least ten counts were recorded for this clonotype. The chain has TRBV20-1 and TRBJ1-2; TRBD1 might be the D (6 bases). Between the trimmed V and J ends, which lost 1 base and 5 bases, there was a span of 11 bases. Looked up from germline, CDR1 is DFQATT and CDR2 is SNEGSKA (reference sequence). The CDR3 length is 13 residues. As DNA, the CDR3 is TGCAGTGCTAGAGTTGGGCAGGGGTATGGCTACACCTTC. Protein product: CSARVGQGYGYTF.

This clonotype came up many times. CDR3 sequence reads: CASNQEGHEQFF. The CDR3 coding sequence is TGTGCCAGCAACCAGGAAGGCCATGAGCAGTTCTTC. The J gene is TRBJ2-1, the V gene TRBV7-8; the D is unclear. The CDR3 runs 12 residues. Trimming took off 7 bases at V and 8 bases at J, with 12 bases between the two ends. Germline CDR1 and CDR2: SGHVS and FQNEAQ.

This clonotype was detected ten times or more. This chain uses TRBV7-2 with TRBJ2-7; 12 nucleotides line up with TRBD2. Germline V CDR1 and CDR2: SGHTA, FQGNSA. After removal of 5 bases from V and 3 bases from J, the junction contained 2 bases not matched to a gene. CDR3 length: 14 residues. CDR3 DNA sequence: TGTGCCAGCAGCAGGACTAGCGGGGTCTACGAGCAGTACTTC. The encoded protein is CASSRTSGVYEQYF. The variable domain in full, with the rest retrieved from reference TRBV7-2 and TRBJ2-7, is GAGVSQSPSNKVTEKGKDVELRCDPISGHTALYWYRQSLGQGLEFLIYFQGNSAPDKSGLPSDRFSAERTGGSVSTLTIQRTQQEDSAVYLCASSRTSGVYEQYFGPGTRLTVT.

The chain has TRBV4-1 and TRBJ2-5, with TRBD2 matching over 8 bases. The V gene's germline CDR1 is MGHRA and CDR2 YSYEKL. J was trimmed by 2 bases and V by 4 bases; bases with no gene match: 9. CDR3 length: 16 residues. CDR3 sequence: CASSRAGGAIQETQYF. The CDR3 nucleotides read TGCGCCAGCAGCCGGGCGGGGGGAGCGATTCAAGAGACCCAGTACTTC.

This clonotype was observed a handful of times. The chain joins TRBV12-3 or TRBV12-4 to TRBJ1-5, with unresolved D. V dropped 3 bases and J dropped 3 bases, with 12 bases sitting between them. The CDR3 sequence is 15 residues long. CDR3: CASSFLGQFNQPQHF. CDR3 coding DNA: TGTGCCAGCAGTTTTCTTGGCCAGTTCAATCAGCCCCAGCATTTT.

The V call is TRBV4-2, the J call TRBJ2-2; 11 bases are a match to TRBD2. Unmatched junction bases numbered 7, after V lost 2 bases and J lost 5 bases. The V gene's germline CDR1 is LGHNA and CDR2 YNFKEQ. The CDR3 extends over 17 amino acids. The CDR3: CASSQKVLAGETGELFF. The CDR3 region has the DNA TGTGCCAGCAGCCAAAAAGTACTAGCGGGAGAAACCGGGGAGCTGTTTTTT.

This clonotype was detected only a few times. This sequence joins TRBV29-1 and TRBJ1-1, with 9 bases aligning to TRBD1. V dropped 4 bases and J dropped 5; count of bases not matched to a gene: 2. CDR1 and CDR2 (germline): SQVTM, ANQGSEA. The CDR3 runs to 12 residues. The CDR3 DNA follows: TGCAGCGTTGTGGGACAGGGAACTGAAGCTTTCTTT. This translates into CSVVGQGTEAFF.

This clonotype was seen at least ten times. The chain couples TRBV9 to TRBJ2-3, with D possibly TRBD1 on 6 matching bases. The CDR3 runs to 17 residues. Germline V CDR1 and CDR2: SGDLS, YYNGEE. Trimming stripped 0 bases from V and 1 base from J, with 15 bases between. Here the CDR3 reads CASSVGALSGGTDTQYF. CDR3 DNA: TGTGCCAGCAGCGTAGGGGCCCTATCAGGGGGCACAGATACGCAGTATTTT.

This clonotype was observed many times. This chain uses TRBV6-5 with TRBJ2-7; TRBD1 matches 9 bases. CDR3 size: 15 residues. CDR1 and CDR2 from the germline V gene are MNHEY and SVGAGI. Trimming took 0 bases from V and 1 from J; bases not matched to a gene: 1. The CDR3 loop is CASSYSGQGSYEQYF. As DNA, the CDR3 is TGTGCCAGCAGTTACTCGGGACAGGGATCCTACGAGCAGTACTTC.

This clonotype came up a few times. In DNA form, the CDR3 reads TGCAGCGCTGGGACAACCAGCTACGAGCAGTACTTC. This encodes CSAGTTSYEQYF. This sequence joins TRBV29-1 and TRBJ2-7, with D tentatively TRBD1 (6 bases). The CDR3 is made up of 12 amino acids. V lost 7 bases to trimming and J lost 3 bases, with 13 bases between them. CDR1 and CDR2 from the germline V gene are SQVTM and ANQGSEA.